What follows are 3 T cell receptor beta chains derived from one specimen sequenced in a study of CD8 T cells in ankylosing spondylitis. TCRdb called the 5' RACE reads again in MiXCR, with one record for every CDR3 protein. The sample consists of under 200,000 distinct CDR3 sequences, 9.8% of them appearing once. Sequenced material: blood, either unsorted or a sorted T cell fraction (not recorded which). The receptor set was obtained from a female donor with ankylosing spondylitis or in good health (not recorded which).

The rearrangement joins TRBV13 to TRBJ2-1; unclear D gene. The germline V and J ends were trimmed by 7 bases and 8 bases, with 15 bases remaining between them. Germline CDR1 is PRHDT and CDR2 is FYEKMQ (reference sequence). The CDR3 is 13 residues long. CDR3 protein: CASTFGRGHEQFF. CDR3 nucleotide sequence: TGTGCCAGCACCTTCGGGCGAGGCCATGAGCAGTTCTTC.

This clonotype has at least ten counts. A junction end diverges from the germline sequence, so it may reflect a read error. The CDR3 nucleotides are TGTGCCAGCAGTTTAGAGGGGGACGAGCAGTTCTTC. Protein sequence: CASSLEGDEQFF. The rearrangement links TRBV7-9 to TRBJ2-1; perhaps TRBD1 as D (6 bases). The CDR3 length is 12 residues. Looked up from germline, CDR1 is SEHNR and CDR2 is FQNEAQ (reference sequence).

This clonotype was observed a handful of times. The chain links TRBV10-2 to TRBJ1-5; possible D gene TRBD1, 6 bases. The CDR3 is 14 residues long. CDR1 and CDR2 (germline): WSHSY, SAAADI. Trimming cost V 5 bases and J 4 bases, with 12 bases left between them. In DNA form, the CDR3 reads TGCGCCAGCAGTACAGGGTCCCCAAATCAGCCCCAGCATTTT. Translating gives CASSTGSPNQPQHF.